The 20 T cell receptor beta chains below come from one sample, sequenced in a study of cytomegalovirus exposure and HLA in healthy donors (dated by TCRdb to 2016 to 2017). The method was the immunoSEQ multiplex PCR assay. Not all clones reach the TCRdb copy of this immuneACCESS table, which keeps in-frame sequences only. Checked studies attribute under half of the gap to unresolved V genes and leave the rest unexplained. In all, the sample holds around 80,000 clones, and around 96% of those were seen once. In total, the top ten clones hold 1.3% of the sample. Sequenced sample: PBMCs. The origin of the receptors is a woman between 18 and 30 years old in good health and CMV-seronegative.

This clone was found once. The rearrangement uses TRBV10-1 and TRBJ2-2; D may be TRBD1 (6 bases). Trimming took 2 bases from V and 7 from J, leaving 17 bases between them. Germline V lookup: CDR1 WNHNN, CDR2 SYGVQD (reference sequence). This CDR3 spans 16 amino acids. The chain's CDR3 is CASSEIITGHHGELFF. CDR3 DNA: TGCGCCAGCAGTGAGATTATTACAGGGCACCACGGGGAGCTGTTTTTT.

This chain joins TRBV29-1 and TRBJ2-7; D might be TRBD2 (5 bases). CDR3 length equals 14 residues. V gave up 4 bases and J gave up 0 bases, with 13 bases separating them. Germline CDR1 SQVTM, CDR2 ANQGSEA. As DNA, the CDR3 is TGCAGCGTTGTCCTAGCACTTAACTCCTACGAGCAGTACTTC. This sequence encodes CSVVLALNSYEQYF.

The J gene is TRBJ1-2, the V gene TRBV19; D gene uncertain. The V end lost 6 bases, the J end lost 4 bases, and 24 bases lay between the germline ends. Germline V gene lookup returns CDR1 LNHDA and CDR2 SQIVND (reference sequence). This CDR3 region has 17 residues. The CDR3 is CASSPAGLLTLPYGYTF. The CDR3 region has the DNA TGTGCCAGTAGCCCCGCGGGCCTCCTCACACTCCCCTATGGCTACACCTTC.

The sample holds one count of this clone. The rearrangement joins TRBV7-9 to TRBJ2-5; D not resolved. The germline V gene has CDR1 SEHNR and CDR2 FQNEAQ (reference sequence). The CDR3 spans 14 residues. The V end lost 8 bases, the J end lost 0 bases, and 13 bases lay between the germline ends. The CDR3 coding sequence is TGTGCCAGCTCAGATCCGTCGTACCAAGAGACCCAGTACTTC. Translating gives CASSDPSYQETQYF.

The chain combines TRBV18 with TRBJ2-1, with no clear D. V lost 5 bases and J lost 0, with 14 bases in between. CDR1 is KGHSH and CDR2 is LQKENI in the germline V gene. This CDR3 is built from 16 residues. The CDR3 loop is CASSRSGASSYNEQFF. CDR3 DNA: TGTGCCAGCTCAAGATCCGGTGCTAGCTCCTACAATGAGCAGTTCTTC.

The chain links TRBV4-1 to TRBJ1-5; D is undetermined. CDR3 length: 15 amino acids. Germline CDR1 reads MGHRA; CDR2 reads YSYEKL. With 0 bases removed from V and 4 bases from J, the gap between germline ends came to 10 bases. The CDR3: CASSQDPQANQPQHF. CDR3 nucleotides: TGCGCCAGCAGCCAAGATCCCCAGGCAAATCAGCCCCAGCATTTT.

The chain is built from TRBV7-9 and TRBJ2-1, with 7 bases lining up with TRBD2. Germline V gene data show CDR1 as SEHNR and CDR2 as FQNEAQ (reference sequence). The CDR3 is 12 residues long. This CDR3 reads CVLAGEYNEQFF. CDR3 sequence (DNA): TGTGTGCTTGCGGGAGAGTACAATGAGCAGTTCTTC.

The gene calls are TRBV6-4 and TRBJ2-1, with 7 bases fitting TRBD2. V lost 0 bases and J lost 8; bases outside the gene matches: 7. The length of the CDR3 is 15 residues. Germline assignment: CDR1 MRHNA and CDR2 SNTAGT. In DNA, the CDR3 is TGTGCCAGCAGTGACTCGGAGGGAGGGCCCGATGAGCAGTTCTTC. Its translation: CASSDSEGGPDEQFF.

On this clone itself: Other DNA sequences in this specimen translate into the identical CDR3. CDR3 loop: CASSLLAGGYNEQFF. DNA for the CDR3: TGTGCCAGCAGTTTACTAGCGGGAGGCTACAATGAGCAGTTCTTC. This sequence joins TRBV27 and TRBJ2-1; 11 positions match TRBD2. Germline CDR1 MNHEY, CDR2 SMNVEV (reference sequence). V lost 2 bases, J lost 3 bases, and 0 bases stayed unmatched. This CDR3 region has 15 residues.

V usage is TRBV5-1 and J usage is TRBJ2-7, with 15 bases matching TRBD2. Germline CDR1 is SGHRS and CDR2 is YFSETQ. CDR3 length: 17 residues. J was trimmed by 4 bases and V by 2 bases; bases with no gene match: 7. In DNA form, the CDR3 reads TGCGCCAGCAGCTTTAAGGGACTAGCGGGAGGTAATTACGAGCAGTACTTC. This codes for CASSFKGLAGGNYEQYF.

The chain recombines TRBV9 with TRBJ2-3; 8 positions match TRBD2. CDR3 length: 15 residues. V lost 0 bases to trimming and J lost 3 bases; unmatched junction nucleotides: 3. Germline V gives CDR1 SGDLS, CDR2 YYNGEE. This chain's CDR3 is CASSVGGLVTDTQYF. DNA of the CDR3: TGTGCCAGCAGCGTAGGGGGACTAGTTACAGATACGCAGTATTTT.

The chain has TRBV18 and TRBJ2-5; 9 bases agree with TRBD2. From germline, CDR1 is KGHSH and CDR2 LQKENI. V dropped 0 bases and J dropped 5; count of bases not matched to a gene: 7. The CDR3 spans 16 residues. The CDR3: CASSPPLAGAGETQYF. DNA of the CDR3: TGTGCCAGCTCACCACCATTAGCGGGAGCCGGCGAGACCCAGTACTTC. Full variable domain (remainder filled in from reference TRBV18 and TRBJ2-5): NAGVMQNPRHLVRRRGQEARLRCSPMKGHSHVYWYRQLPEEGLKFMVYLQKENIIDESGMPKERFSAEFPKEGPSILRIQQVVRGDSAAYFCASSPPLAGAGETQYFGPGTRLLVL.

The chain combines TRBV6-6 with TRBJ2-1; 9 bases fit TRBD2. From germline, CDR1 is MNHNY and CDR2 SVGAGI (reference sequence). Trimming took 0 bases from V and 8 from J; bases not matched to a gene: 5. This CDR3 region has 15 residues. The CDR3 coding sequence is TGTGCCAGCAGTTACTCGGGCGGGAGGGGATATGAGCAGTTCTTC. The encoded protein is CASSYSGGRGYEQFF.

V usage is TRBV11-3 and J usage is TRBJ2-1; 12 bases are shared with TRBD2. Per germline, CDR1 SGHNT and CDR2 YENEEA. V lost 2 bases, J lost 0 bases, and 8 bases stayed unmatched. The CDR3 runs 19 residues. Here the CDR3 reads CASSLILAGGAVSYNEQFF. The CDR3 bases are TGTGCCAGCAGCTTAATCCTAGCGGGAGGGGCGGTCTCCTACAATGAGCAGTTCTTC.

The chain has TRBV7-2 and TRBJ1-2, with TRBD1 matching over 8 bases. Germline CDR1 SGHTA, CDR2 FQGNSA. The CDR3 runs 14 residues. Trimming removed 5 bases from V and 7 bases from J; junction bases left unmatched: 9. The CDR3 region is CASSPDRTGSGYTF. In nucleotides, the CDR3 is TGTGCCAGCAGCCCTGACCGGACAGGGAGTGGCTACACCTTC.

V gene TRBV28 combines with J gene TRBJ2-1, with TRBD1 as a possible D gene (7 bases). The CDR3 extends over 15 amino acids. CDR1 MDHEN and CDR2 SYDVKM come from the germline V gene. V lost 3 bases and J lost 6, with 15 bases in between. CDR3 in amino acids: CASSLGLRGSNEQFF. The CDR3 DNA reads TGTGCCAGCAGTTTGGGACTCAGGGGGTCCAATGAGCAGTTCTTC.

The chain combines TRBV9 with TRBJ1-1; TRBD1 aligns across 9 bases. The CDR3 spans 20 residues. Germline values: CDR1 SGDLS, CDR2 YYNGEE. V gave up 4 bases and J gave up 0 bases; unmatched junction bases: 19. CDR3 residues: CASSPRVGGTGTFMNTEAFF. In DNA form, the CDR3 reads TGTGCCAGCAGCCCCAGAGTAGGGGGGACAGGGACCTTTATGAACACTGAAGCTTTCTTT. Supplemented by reference TRBV9 and TRBJ1-1, the full variable domain reads DSGVTQTPKHLITATGQRVTLRCSPRSGDLSVYWYQQSLDQGLQFLIQYYNGEERAKGNILERFSAQQFPDLHSELNLSSLELGDSALYFCASSPRVGGTGTFMNTEAFFGQGTRLTVV.

J is TRBJ1-2 and V is TRBV29-1; D is perhaps TRBD1 (5 bases). Germline V gives CDR1 SQVTM, CDR2 ANQGSEA. V dropped 7 bases and J dropped 9 bases, with 24 bases sitting between them. The CDR3 is 14 amino acids. CDR3 sequence reads: CSADLGGRAGSYTF. CDR3 DNA sequence: TGCAGCGCTGATCTGGGGGGGAGGGCCGGGAGCTACACCTTC.

This clone was counted between two and nine times. The rearrangement joins TRBV14 to TRBJ2-3, with D possibly TRBD2 on 5 matching bases. Germline assignment: CDR1 SGHDN and CDR2 FVKESK. V lost 0 bases and J lost 5, with 12 bases in between. The CDR3 is made up of 15 amino acids. CDR3 loop: CASSQDSGLLDTQYF. DNA for the CDR3: TGTGCCAGCAGCCAAGATAGTGGACTGCTAGATACGCAGTATTTT.

This clone was found once. The chain couples TRBV19 to TRBJ1-1, with 10 bases matching TRBD1. Germline assignment: CDR1 LNHDA and CDR2 SQIVND (reference sequence). The junction had 2 bases not matched to a gene; V was cut back by 4 bases and J by 6 bases. The CDR3 consists of 13 residues. The DNA for the CDR3 is TGTGCCAGTAGTACCGGGACAGGGGCTGAAGCTTTCTTT. Amino acids: CASSTGTGAEAFF. Complete variable domain (other parts from reference TRBV19 and TRBJ1-1): DGGITQSPKYLFRKEGQNVTLSCEQNLNHDAMYWYRQDPGQGLRLIYYSQIVNDFQKGDIAEGYSVSREKKESFPLTVTSAQKNPTAFYLCASSTGTGAEAFFGQGTRLTVV.